The clone carrying this T cell receptor beta chain appeared many times. The data stem from a study of CD8+CD57+ T cells in acquired aplastic anemia. The template used for profiling TCR beta VDJ and CDR3 was genomic DNA. TCRdb redid the calling of the reads with MiXCR, one entry per CDR3 protein. The repertoire has fewer than 200,000 distinct CDR3 sequences, approximately 40% of them found once; the top ten carry 0.8% to 1.1%. The CDR3 length is 13 residues. The germline V gene has CDR1 DFQATT and CDR2 SNEGSKA (reference sequence). With 3 bases removed from V and 1 base from J, the gap between germline ends came to 9 bases.

This TCR came from a human donor in good health. The specimen sequenced was sorted CD4+, CD8+, or CD8+CD57+ T cells (not recorded which) from PBMCs. This chain joins TRBV20-1 and TRBJ1-1; D not certain. The CDR3 here is CSARRSENTEAFF. CDR3 nucleotide sequence: TGCAGTGCTAGGCGCAGCGAGAACACTGAAGCTTTCTTT.